This TCR beta chain appears in the sequencing data of a study of molecular identifiers for immune sequencing clone quantification. The length of the CDR3 is 12 residues. Per germline, CDR1 DFQATT and CDR2 SNEGSKA (reference sequence). V shed 6 bases, J shed 6 bases, and the junction held 3 bases outside the gene matches. TCRdb re-called the PCR reads through MiXCR, storing one row per CDR3 protein. The table records over 600,000 distinct CDR3 sequences, 20% of them present only once. The gene calls are TRBV20-1 and TRBJ1-2; TRBD1 agrees at 11 bases. The sequencing sample was made of naive CD8+ T cells from blood, with Jurkat cell RNA spiked in. The subset: FACS-sorted CD8+CD4-CCR7+CD45RA+ naive T cells. The clonotype originates from a human donor in good health. Some libraries in this study had Jurkat cell RNA spiked in. CDR3 in DNA: TGCAGTGCGAGGGACAGGGGGAATGGCTACACCTTC. It is translated as CSARDRGNGYTF.